This T cell receptor (beta chain) stems from a study of regulatory T cells in long-lasting Graves disease. V was trimmed by 5 bases and J by 0 bases, leaving 19 bases between them. Germline CDR1 MDHEN, CDR2 SYDVKM. This CDR3 contains 18 residues. As for time point: newly diagnosed GD, antithyroid drugs for less than 3 months. RNA extracted from PBMCs served as the sequencing template. The patients included were those that came from an endocrinology department in Xi'an, China. Assembly of TCR beta libraries relied on iRepertoire HTBI primers together with Arm-PCR of CDR3 regions. Each CDR3 protein is one row after TCRdb ran MiXCR on the multiplex PCR reads. The sample contains 410,000 or so distinct CDR3 sequences, 15% of which appear only once. This clonotype was observed a handful of times. This sample was also put to use in a study of T cells in Graves' hyperthyroidism and ophthalmopathy. That source adds: Using the HTBI primer set, a first-round RT-PCR was run on the TCR CDR3.

This chain uses TRBV28 with TRBJ1-4; D not certain. The input for sequencing was peripheral blood mononuclear cells (PBMCs), taken at new diagnosis, from a patient treated with antithyroid drugs. The clonotype was recovered from a woman in her 30s with Graves disease. The CDR3 is CASSPWRTQDATNEKLFF. CDR3 DNA sequence: TGTGCCAGCAGTCCTTGGAGAACTCAGGATGCAACTAATGAAAAACTGTTTTTT. The complete variable domain, with remaining parts taken from reference TRBV28 and TRBJ1-4, reads DVKVTQSSRYLVKRTGEKVFLECVQDMDHENMFWYRQDPGLGLRLIYFSYDVKMKEKGDIPEGYSVSREKKERFSLILESASTNQTSMYLCASSPWRTQDATNEKLFFGSGTQLSVL.